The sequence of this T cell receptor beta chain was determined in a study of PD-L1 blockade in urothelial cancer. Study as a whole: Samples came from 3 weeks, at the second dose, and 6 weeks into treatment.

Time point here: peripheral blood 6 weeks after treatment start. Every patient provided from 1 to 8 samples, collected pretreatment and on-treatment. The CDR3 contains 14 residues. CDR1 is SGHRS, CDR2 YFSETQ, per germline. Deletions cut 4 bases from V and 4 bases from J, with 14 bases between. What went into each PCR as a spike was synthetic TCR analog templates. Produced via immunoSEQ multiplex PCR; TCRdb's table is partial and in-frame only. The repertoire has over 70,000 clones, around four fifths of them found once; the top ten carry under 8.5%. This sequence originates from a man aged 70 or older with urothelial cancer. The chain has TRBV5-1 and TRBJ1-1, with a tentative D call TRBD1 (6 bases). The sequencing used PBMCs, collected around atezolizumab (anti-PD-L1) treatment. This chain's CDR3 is CASSPTNRVTEAFF. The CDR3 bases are TGCGCCAGCAGCCCCACGAACAGGGTCACTGAAGCTTTCTTT.